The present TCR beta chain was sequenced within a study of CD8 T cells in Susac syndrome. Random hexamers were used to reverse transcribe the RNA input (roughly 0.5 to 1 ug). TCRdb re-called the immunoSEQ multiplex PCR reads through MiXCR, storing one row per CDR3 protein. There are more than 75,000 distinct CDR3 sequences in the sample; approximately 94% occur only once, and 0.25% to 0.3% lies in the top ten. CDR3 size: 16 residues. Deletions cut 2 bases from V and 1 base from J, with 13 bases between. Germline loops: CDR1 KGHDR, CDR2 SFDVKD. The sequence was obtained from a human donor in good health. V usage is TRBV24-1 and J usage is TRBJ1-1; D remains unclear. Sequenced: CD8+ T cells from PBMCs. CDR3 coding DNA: TGTGCCACCAGTGATTCCCGATTGGGAGGGAACACTGAAGCTTTCTTT. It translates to CATSDSRLGGNTEAFF.